This entry lists 26 T cell receptor beta chains sequenced from one sample in a study of T-cell memory formation after mild COVID-19 (dated by TCRdb to the early 2020s). The library was made by 5' RACE. Sequencer: Illumina NovaSeq 6000. TCRdb reprocessing: public reads trimmed at Q25 with fastp, clones called with MiXCR, in-frame beta chains kept. Rows are combined by CDR3 protein, so each entry shows the most common genes and DNA. This sample gives more than 400,000 distinct CDR3 sequences in total; 15% to 20% of them show up just once. The ten largest clones add up to roughly an eighth of the sample. Sequencing used PBMCs or a T cell subset sorted from them (not recorded which). These receptors originate from an adult woman who had mild COVID-19 (a few samples of this study predate the infection). The sample titles of this study are shuffled in the database, so cell type and time point are left out; the donor was told from shared clones.

The table lists this clonotype with a few counts. This rearrangement joins TRBV2 to TRBJ2-3; a possible D gene is TRBD2 (5 bases). There are 13 residues in the CDR3. Germline V gene lookup returns CDR1 SNHLY and CDR2 FYNNEI. V was pared by 6 bases and J by 8 bases, with 15 bases between. This CDR3 is CASSTSAGGTQYF. The CDR3 nucleotides read TGTGCCAGCAGCACAAGTGCGGGCGGTACGCAGTATTTT.

The table lists this clonotype with a few counts. The chain employs TRBV12-3 or TRBV12-4 and TRBJ2-3, with 9 bases identical to TRBD2. The CDR3 sequence is 18 residues long. The J segment lost 4 bases and the V segment lost 6 bases, leaving 17 bases of the junction unmatched. The CDR3 coding sequence is TGTGCCAGCAGCCCCGAGGAGAGCGGGGGGACCGCGGCAGATACGCAGTATTTT. It codes for CASSPEESGGTAADTQYF.

This clonotype was observed a handful of times. The chain has TRBV29-1 and TRBJ2-5; D unclear. CDR1 is SQVTM and CDR2 is ANQGSEA in the germline V gene. The CDR3 is made up of 11 amino acids. The CDR3 region is CSAHLTETQYF. CDR3 nucleotides: TGCAGTGCCCATTTGACAGAGACCCAGTACTTC.

The genes are TRBV7-6 and TRBJ2-2; 8 nucleotides align to TRBD1. The V segment lost 1 base and the J segment 5 bases; nucleotides outside the gene matches: 9. Germline values: CDR1 SGHVS, CDR2 FNYEAQ. CDR3 length: 17 residues. The CDR3, as DNA: TGTGCCAGCAGCTTAGGCTCGCAGGGGGCATGGACCGGGGAGCTGTTTTTT. Translation: CASSLGSQGAWTGELFF.

This clonotype was seen a few times. V usage is TRBV5-1 and J usage is TRBJ2-6, with D perhaps given as TRBD1 or TRBD2 (5 bases each). V lost 4 bases to trimming and J lost 4 bases, with 9 bases between them. Germline V gene sequence: CDR1 SGHRS, CDR2 YFSETQ. The CDR3 runs to 14 residues. The CDR3 region is CASSPEGGANVLTF. The CDR3, as DNA: TGCGCCAGCAGCCCCGAGGGGGGGGCCAACGTCCTGACTTTC.

The rearrangement joins TRBV4-3 to TRBJ2-1; a possible D gene is TRBD2 (5 bases). Germline CDR1 LGHNA, CDR2 YSLEER. The CDR3 totals 16 residues. V was clipped by 1 base and J by 6 bases, with 16 bases between them. CDR3 in amino acids: CASSQGEGVGFNEQFF. CDR3 DNA: TGCGCCAGCAGCCAAGGTGAGGGTGTAGGATTCAATGAGCAGTTCTTC.

This chain links TRBV7-2 with TRBJ2-3; TRBD2 aligns across 12 bases. Germline V gene sequence: CDR1 SGHTA, CDR2 FQGNSA. The CDR3 covers 16 residues. V gave up 5 bases and J gave up 2 bases; unmatched junction bases: 5. Here the CDR3 reads CASSRGLAGLTDTQYF. The CDR3 region has the DNA TGTGCCAGCAGCCGAGGACTAGCGGGGCTCACAGATACGCAGTATTTT.

The table lists this clonotype with a few counts. The rearrangement links TRBV24-1 to TRBJ2-2; D is perhaps TRBD1 or TRBD2 (5 bases each). This CDR3 is 18 amino acids long. CDR1 is KGHDR, CDR2 SFDVKD, per germline. Trimming took 0 bases from V and 5 from J, leaving 18 bases between them. CDR3 in amino acids: CATSDLGTAGAGTGELFF. In nucleotides, the CDR3 is TGTGCCACCAGTGATTTGGGGACCGCCGGAGCTGGGACCGGGGAGCTGTTTTTT.

The chain is built from TRBV12-3 or TRBV12-4 and TRBJ2-1; TRBD2 matches at 11 bases. V dropped 6 bases and J dropped 5; count of bases not matched to a gene: 12. The CDR3 is 17 residues long. The DNA of the CDR3 is TGTGCCAGCAGAAAATACACCGGGACTAGCGGCGACAATGAGCAGTTCTTC. As protein: CASRKYTGTSGDNEQFF.

This chain links TRBV11-3 with TRBJ2-4; D is unclear. CDR1 SGHNT and CDR2 YENEEA come from the germline V gene. The germline V and J ends were trimmed by 0 bases and 0 bases, with 12 bases remaining between them. The CDR3 is 17 residues long. Here the CDR3 reads CASSLDHQNIAKNIQYF. In DNA form, the CDR3 reads TGTGCCAGCAGCTTAGATCATCAGAACATAGCCAAAAACATTCAGTACTTC.

This clonotype was seen a few times. The chain has TRBV7-6 and TRBJ2-3, with 9 bases that match TRBD1. CDR1 and CDR2 (germline): SGHVS, FNYEAQ. Trimming removed 8 bases from V and 6 bases from J; junction bases left unmatched: 9. This CDR3 comprises 14 residues. Written as DNA, the CDR3 is TGTGCCAGCGGTAGGACAGGGGCGGTGGATACGCAGTATTTT. Translation gives CASGRTGAVDTQYF.

The V call is TRBV10-3, the J call TRBJ2-1, with D unresolved. The germline V and J ends were trimmed by 6 bases and 2 bases, with 11 bases remaining between them. The CDR3 is made up of 14 amino acids. The germline CDR1 and CDR2 sequences are ENHRY and SYGVKD. Written as DNA, the CDR3 is TGTGCCATCAGGGATGGGCGGACCTACAATGAGCAGTTCTTC. This translates into CAIRDGRTYNEQFF.

This clonotype was seen ten or more times. A read error may produce the germline difference seen at one junction end. The V gene is TRBV5-1, the J gene TRBJ2-3; D not certain. This CDR3 is built from 12 residues. In germline, CDR1 is SGHRS, CDR2 YFSETQ. This CDR3 is CASSPGADTQYF. CDR3 bases: TGTGCCAGCAGCCCTGGCGCAGATACGCAGTATTTT. Full variable domain (rest looked up from reference TRBV5-1 and TRBJ2-3): KAGVTQTPRYLIKTRGQQVTLSCSPISGHRSVSWYQQTPGQGLQFLFEYFSETQRNKGNFPGRFSGRQFSNSRSEMNVSTLELGDSALYLCASSPGADTQYFGPGTRLTVL.

This clonotype was counted a few times. The chain carries TRBV12-3 or TRBV12-4 and TRBJ2-3; 7 bases agree with TRBD2. The ends lost 5 bases at V and 6 bases at J; junction bases unmatched: 5. The CDR3 has 13 residues. The CDR3 DNA reads TGTGCCAGCAGTCCGACTAGCTCGGATACGCAGTATTTT. Translated: CASSPTSSDTQYF.

This clonotype was seen repeatedly, ten times or more. The chain uses TRBV6-5 and TRBJ2-7, with 13 nucleotides matching TRBD2. Losses at the gene ends were 5 bases for V and 6 bases for J; bases not matched to a gene: 13. The CDR3 sequence is 17 residues long. The germline gives CDR1 MNHEY, CDR2 SVGAGI. CDR3 sequence (DNA): TGTGCCAGCAGTCAACCGGGACTAGCGGGGCGGATGTCCGAGCAGTACTTC. Protein: CASSQPGLAGRMSEQYF.

This clonotype appeared many times. The chain has TRBV4-1 and TRBJ2-5; unclear D gene. Trimming cost V 0 bases and J 4 bases, with 0 bases left between them. Germline lookup yields CDR1 MGHRA and CDR2 YSYEKL. This CDR3 is built from 11 residues. The CDR3 coding sequence is TGCGCCAGCAGCCAAGAAGAGACCCAGTACTTC. As protein: CASSQEETQYF.

This chain connects TRBV7-2 to TRBJ2-7; TRBD2 might be the D (6 bases). Germline V gives CDR1 SGHTA, CDR2 FQGNSA. The CDR3 has 13 residues. V was pared by 5 bases and J by 3 bases, with 11 bases between. The CDR3 loop is CASSLGGYYEQYF. Written as DNA, the CDR3 is TGTGCCAGCAGCCTCGGGGGATACTACGAGCAGTACTTC.

This chain connects TRBV18 to TRBJ2-1; 9 bases are a match to TRBD2. V dropped 2 bases and J dropped 5; count of bases not matched to a gene: 4. The CDR3 has 15 residues. Looked up from germline, CDR1 is KGHSH and CDR2 is LQKENI. The CDR3 spells CASSPSSGSDNEQFF. The CDR3 region has the DNA TGTGCCAGCTCACCAAGTAGCGGGAGCGACAATGAGCAGTTCTTC.

This clonotype was observed a handful of times. The rearrangement links TRBV20-1 to TRBJ2-5, with 7 nucleotides matching TRBD2. This CDR3 region has 13 residues. J gave up 5 bases and V 5 bases, and 8 bases lay outside the gene matches. CDR1 is DFQATT, CDR2 SNEGSKA, per germline (reference sequence). In DNA form, the CDR3 reads TGCAGTGCTTCGGGACTATCCCTGGAGACCCAGTACTTC. It is translated as CSASGLSLETQYF.

The V and J genes are TRBV6-1 and TRBJ2-1, with D possibly matching TRBD2 (5 bases). This CDR3 has 13 amino acids. V was trimmed by 6 bases and J by 7 bases, leaving 13 bases between them. Germline V gives CDR1 MNHNS, CDR2 SASEGT. In nucleotides, the CDR3 is TGTGCCAGCAGCCTACATGGCGGGAATGAGCAGTTCTTC. Translating it yields CASSLHGGNEQFF.

There are a few counts of this clonotype. CDR3 in DNA: TGTGCCAGTAGTATAGGGGTACGGGGAAATGAGCAGTTCTTC. Translating gives CASSIGVRGNEQFF. V usage is TRBV19 and J usage is TRBJ2-1, with D perhaps matching TRBD2 (5 bases). The V end lost 1 base, the J end lost 7 bases, and 11 bases lay between the germline ends. The CDR3 has 14 amino acids. Germline V CDR1 and CDR2: LNHDA, SQIVND (reference sequence).

The table lists this clonotype with many counts. The V call is TRBV20-1, the J call TRBJ1-5; possibly TRBD1 for D (6 bases). Trimming left V 6 bases short and J 0 bases short, with 18 bases between. Looked up from germline, CDR1 is DFQATT and CDR2 is SNEGSKA (reference sequence). The CDR3 is made up of 16 amino acids. CDR3 bases: TGCAGTGCCCCCCCCGGGGGCCATTATAGCAATCAGCCCCAGCATTTT. Encoded protein: CSAPPGGHYSNQPQHF.

This clonotype was detected a few times. The chain has TRBV7-9 and TRBJ2-7; D gene unclear. Trimming took 7 bases from V and 4 from J, leaving 14 bases between them. This CDR3 spans 13 amino acids. Germline V CDR1 and CDR2: SEHNR, FQNEAQ (reference sequence). The CDR3 nucleotides are TGTGCCAGCACACCGGTCAGTCGATACGAGCAGTACTTC. Amino acids: CASTPVSRYEQYF.

This clonotype turned up a few times. The chain links TRBV5-4 to TRBJ2-7; D may be TRBD2 (5 bases). Trimming left V 0 bases short and J 1 base short, with 14 bases between. Per germline, CDR1 SGHNT and CDR2 YYREEE (reference sequence). This CDR3 region has 16 residues. The CDR3 bases are TGTGCCAGCAGCTTGGGTGGTAGCGAAAAGTCCTACGAGCAGTACTTC. This sequence encodes CASSLGGSEKSYEQYF.

This chain joins TRBV19 and TRBJ1-2; D uncertain. Germline lookup yields CDR1 LNHDA and CDR2 SQIVND (reference sequence). The CDR3 totals 12 residues. Trimming left V 4 bases short and J 4 bases short, with 7 bases between. The DNA for the CDR3 is TGTGCCAGTAGTAACATCCTCTATGGCTACACCTTC. Its translation: CASSNILYGYTF.

This clonotype has more than one count but fewer than ten. This rearrangement joins TRBV7-3 to TRBJ2-3, with unresolved D. In germline, CDR1 is SGHTA, CDR2 FQGTGA. Between the trimmed V and J ends, which lost 3 bases and 0 bases, there was a span of 10 bases. The CDR3 loop spans 15 amino acids. As DNA, the CDR3 is TGTGCCAGCAGCTTTGGAGTTTCTAGCACAGATACGCAGTATTTT. This encodes CASSFGVSSTDTQYF.